The 9 T cell receptor beta chains below come from one sample, sequenced in a study of T cell repertoires in cytomegalovirus infection. TCRdb fed the reads into MiXCR, producing one record per CDR3 protein. The sample has 900,000 to 950,000 distinct CDR3 sequences, roughly a third seen once; the top ten hold roughly 13%. Their cognate antigens are unknown. The sample here was cultured CD8+ T cells from PBMCs, taken from culture after CMV antigen stimulation. Receptor source: a human donor in good health (CMV status not recorded). Some clones in this sample may be carry-over from other donors' samples.

Only a few counts were recorded for this clonotype. The chain joins TRBV5-4 to TRBJ2-2; TRBD1 might be the D (6 bases). V was pared by 4 bases and J by 7 bases, with 11 bases between. The CDR3 is 13 amino acids. The germline CDR1 and CDR2 sequences are SGHNT and YYREEE (reference sequence). The CDR3 here is CASSPGEIGELFF. The CDR3 region has the DNA TGTGCCAGCAGCCCAGGGGAGATCGGGGAGCTGTTTTTT.

This clonotype was detected a few times. The V and J genes are TRBV6-2 or TRBV6-3 and TRBJ2-3, with TRBD2 matching 8 bases. This CDR3 is 15 amino acids long. V was pared by 5 bases and J by 0 bases, with 4 bases of the junction left unmatched. CDR1 MNHEY and CDR2 SVGEGT come from the germline V gene. CDR3 protein: CASSTGGDSTDTQYF. The CDR3 coding sequence is TGTGCCAGCAGTACGGGAGGGGACAGCACAGATACGCAGTATTTT.

This clonotype was found many times. This chain links TRBV7-9 with TRBJ2-7, with 8 bases fitting TRBD1. V dropped 1 base and J dropped 5; count of bases not matched to a gene: 7. The CDR3 totals 15 residues. Germline CDR1 is SEHNR and CDR2 is FQNEAQ (reference sequence). The CDR3 DNA follows: TGTGCCAGCAGCTTAGAACGGACAGGGTCTCACGAGCAGTACGTC. The encoded protein is CASSLERTGSHEQYV.

At least ten counts were recorded for this clonotype. The chain uses TRBV12-3 or TRBV12-4 and TRBJ1-1, with 10 bases lining up with TRBD1. Unmatched junction bases numbered 5, after V lost 3 bases and J lost 4 bases. This CDR3 has 15 amino acids. CDR3 region: CASSLRDRGGTEAFF. In DNA, the CDR3 is TGTGCCAGCAGTTTGAGGGACAGGGGTGGCACTGAAGCTTTCTTT.

Turning to this clonotype: Mismatch with germline at one junction end may stem from a read error. This chain links TRBV5-4 with TRBJ2-1, with D perhaps matching TRBD1 (5 bases). The CDR3 runs 12 residues. In germline, CDR1 is SGHNT, CDR2 YYREEE (reference sequence). The CDR3 is CVSSATTAEQFF. In DNA, the CDR3 is TGTGTCAGCAGCGCGACGACAGCTGAGCAGTTCTTC.

This clonotype showed up just a few times. The rearrangement uses TRBV20-1 and TRBJ2-7, with a possible D match to TRBD1 (6 bases). Germline V gene sequence: CDR1 DFQATT, CDR2 SNEGSKA (reference sequence). V dropped 6 bases and J dropped 2 bases, with 17 bases sitting between them. The CDR3 is made up of 14 amino acids. This chain's CDR3 is CSALDGQTTYEQYV. The CDR3 DNA is TGCAGTGCCCTCGACGGACAGACTACCTACGAGCAGTACGTC.

This clonotype occurred a few times. The chain combines TRBV6-5 with TRBJ2-7, with D unclear. The germline CDR1 and CDR2 sequences are MNHEY and SVGAGI. Trimming took 6 bases from V and 3 from J, leaving 12 bases between them. This CDR3 is 13 amino acids long. For the CDR3, the DNA is TGTGCCAGCAGCTCCGACGGAGTCTACGAGCAGTACTTC. Encoded protein: CASSSDGVYEQYF.

This sequence joins TRBV11-3 and TRBJ2-1, with 8 positions matching TRBD1. The CDR3 contains 18 residues. Trimming at V came to 5 bases and at J to 6 bases, leaving 18 bases not matched to a gene. Looked up from germline, CDR1 is SGHNT and CDR2 is YENEEA. This chain's CDR3 is CASSHPPGTGRLVNEQFF. The CDR3 coding sequence is TGTGCCAGCAGCCACCCCCCGGGGACAGGTCGGCTGGTCAATGAGCAGTTCTTC.

This clonotype was detected a few times. The chain is built from TRBV6-5 and TRBJ2-5; 9 positions agree with TRBD2. With 6 bases clipped from V and 5 bases from J, the junction kept 7 bases outside the gene matches. The CDR3 contains 14 residues. Germline-derived CDR1 and CDR2 are MNHEY and SVGAGI. DNA for the CDR3: TGTGCCAGCAGCTCAGCGGGGGGATGGGAGACCCAGTACTTC. This codes for CASSSAGGWETQYF.